This T cell receptor beta chain is from a study of T cell responses to AZD1222 COVID-19 vaccine. Study overall: It was second doses at about 4 or about 12 weeks that were pooled.

This clone was detected only a few times. Clones were read by immunoSEQ multiplex PCR, and TCRdb kept only the in-frame ones, dropping some. The repertoire has around 130,000 clones, 93% of them found once; the top ten carry around 5.9%. V was cut by 0 bases and J by 1 base, with 5 bases left in between. This CDR3 region has 14 residues. Germline-derived CDR1 and CDR2 are SEHNR and FQNEAQ (reference sequence). V is TRBV7-9 and J is TRBJ2-3; D tentatively fits TRBD1 or TRBD2 (5 bases each). The sample was peripheral blood, taken on day 0 of AZD1222 vaccination. The TCR comes from an adult in good health. Written as DNA, the CDR3 is TGTGCCAGCAGCTTAGCGGGGGGCACAGATACGCAGTATTTT. Protein sequence: CASSLAGGTDTQYF.